This TCR beta chain came from a study of blood T cells in healthy people across ages. Overall study context: About one barcoded beta molecule per two T cells was captured by template switching. Notes on the study in general: Age advanced and TCR beta diversity per million T cells fell, roughly linearly.

A J-beta primer mix and a sample-barcoded 5' primer were used in a second PCR of about 7 to 12 cycles. TCRdb fed the 5' RACE reads into MiXCR, producing one record per CDR3 protein. The sample has 750,000 or so distinct CDR3 sequences; 25% are singletons. V trimming: 5 bases; J trimming: 0 bases; junction bases outside the gene matches: 8. From germline, CDR1 is KGHSH and CDR2 LQKENI. CDR3 length equals 17 residues. This clonotype was detected once. Its antigen is not known. Each of the donors had 9 to 10 milliliters of peripheral blood drawn into EDTA-treated Vacutainer tubes. A further study also used this sample, focusing on T cells of mothers and their children. That work states: The data showed no persistent microchimeric T cell clones.

This TCR came from a boy between 10 and 17 years old in good health. The V call is TRBV18, the J call TRBJ2-3; 10 bases match TRBD2. The source material was blood. The CDR3 DNA reads as TGTGCCAGCTCAAGACTTACTAGCGGGACTAGCACAGATACGCAGTATTTT. Translation gives CASSRLTSGTSTDTQYF. The full variable domain, its missing parts supplied by reference TRBV18 and TRBJ2-3, is NAGVMQNPRHLVRRRGQEARLRCSPMKGHSHVYWYRQLPEEGLKFMVYLQKENIIDESGMPKERFSAEFPKEGPSILRIQQVVRGDSAAYFCASSRLTSGTSTDTQYFGPGTRLTVL.